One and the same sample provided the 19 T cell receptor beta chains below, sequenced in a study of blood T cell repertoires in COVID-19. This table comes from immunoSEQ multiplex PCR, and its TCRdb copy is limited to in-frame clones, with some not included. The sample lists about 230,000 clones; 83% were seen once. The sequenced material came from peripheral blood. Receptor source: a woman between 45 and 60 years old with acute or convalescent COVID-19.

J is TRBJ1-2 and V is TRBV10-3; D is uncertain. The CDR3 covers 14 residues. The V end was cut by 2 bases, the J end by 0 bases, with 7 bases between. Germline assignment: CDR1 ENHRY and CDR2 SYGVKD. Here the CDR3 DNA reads TGTGCCATCAGTGAGAACATCTCTAACTATGGCTACACCTTC. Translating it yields CAISENISNYGYTF.

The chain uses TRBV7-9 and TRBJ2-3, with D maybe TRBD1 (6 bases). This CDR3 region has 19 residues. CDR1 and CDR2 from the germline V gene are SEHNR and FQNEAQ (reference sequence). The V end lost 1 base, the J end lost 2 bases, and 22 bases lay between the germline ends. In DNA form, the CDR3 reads TGTGCCAGCAGCTTAGAATCACACCGTTCGAGGGGACACACAGATACGCAGTATTTT. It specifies CASSLESHRSRGHTDTQYF.

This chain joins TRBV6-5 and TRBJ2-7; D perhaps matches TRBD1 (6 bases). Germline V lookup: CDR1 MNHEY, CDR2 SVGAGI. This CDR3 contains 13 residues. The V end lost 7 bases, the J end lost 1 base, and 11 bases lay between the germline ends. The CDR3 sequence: CASKGGSSYEQYF. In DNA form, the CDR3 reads TGTGCCAGCAAAGGGGGTTCTTCCTACGAGCAGTACTTC.

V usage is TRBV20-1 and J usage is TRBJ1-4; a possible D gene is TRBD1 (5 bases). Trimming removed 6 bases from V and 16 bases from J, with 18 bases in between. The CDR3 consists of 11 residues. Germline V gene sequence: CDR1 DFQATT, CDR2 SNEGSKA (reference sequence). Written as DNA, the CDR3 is TGCAGTGCGGTCGACTTGGGGCTTCAGTTTTTT. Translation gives CSAVDLGLQFF.

CDR3 sequence reads: CASSKGQGVGQPQHF. DNA of the CDR3: TGTGCCAGCAGCAAGGGACAGGGGGTGGGTCAGCCCCAGCATTTT. The rearrangement joins TRBV6-5 to TRBJ1-5; 11 bases align to TRBD1. The CDR3 runs to 15 residues. Germline V gene lookup returns CDR1 MNHEY and CDR2 SVGAGI. J was trimmed by 6 bases and V by 6 bases; bases with no gene match: 7.

The CDR3 loop reads CASSNRPTNEKLFF. CDR3 in DNA: TGTGCCAGCAGCAACAGACCAACTAATGAAAAACTGTTTTTT. The V and J genes are TRBV7-2 and TRBJ1-4; D remains unclear. Germline loops: CDR1 SGHTA, CDR2 FQGNSA. There are 14 residues in the CDR3. Trimming left V 5 bases short and J 0 bases short, with 7 bases between.

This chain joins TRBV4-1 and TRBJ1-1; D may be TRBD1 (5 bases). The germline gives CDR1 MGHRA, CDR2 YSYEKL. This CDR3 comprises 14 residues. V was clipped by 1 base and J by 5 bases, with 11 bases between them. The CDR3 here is CASSQVGGRTEAFF. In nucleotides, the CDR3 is TGCGCCAGCAGCCAAGTTGGGGGGAGAACTGAAGCTTTCTTT.

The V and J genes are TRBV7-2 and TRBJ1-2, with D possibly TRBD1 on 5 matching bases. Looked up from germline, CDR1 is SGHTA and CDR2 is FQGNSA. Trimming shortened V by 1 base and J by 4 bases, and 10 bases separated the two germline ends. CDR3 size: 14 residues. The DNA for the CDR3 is TGTGCCAGCAGCTTAGGTCAAGGGGTCTATGGCTACACCTTC. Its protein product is CASSLGQGVYGYTF.

CDR3 protein: CASSPQDRGTEAFF. CDR3 sequence (DNA): TGTGCCAGCTCACCACAGGACAGGGGAACTGAAGCTTTCTTT. This chain joins TRBV18 and TRBJ1-1, with 9 bases lining up with TRBD1. After removal of 1 base from V and 5 bases from J, the junction contained 2 bases not matched to a gene. The germline V gene encodes CDR1 KGHSH and CDR2 LQKENI. The CDR3 totals 14 residues.

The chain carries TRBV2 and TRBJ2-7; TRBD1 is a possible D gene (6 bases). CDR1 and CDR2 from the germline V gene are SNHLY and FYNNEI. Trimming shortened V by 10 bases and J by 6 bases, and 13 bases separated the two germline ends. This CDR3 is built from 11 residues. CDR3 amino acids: CATRLGAEQYF. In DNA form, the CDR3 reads TGTGCCACCAGATTGGGGGCCGAGCAGTACTTC.

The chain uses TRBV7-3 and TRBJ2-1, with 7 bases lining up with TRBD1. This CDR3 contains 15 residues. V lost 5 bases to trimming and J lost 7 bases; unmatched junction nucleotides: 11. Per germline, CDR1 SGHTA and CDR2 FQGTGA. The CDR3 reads CASSPIGTGVNEQFF. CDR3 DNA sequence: TGTGCCAGCAGCCCCATCGGCACAGGGGTAAATGAGCAGTTCTTC.

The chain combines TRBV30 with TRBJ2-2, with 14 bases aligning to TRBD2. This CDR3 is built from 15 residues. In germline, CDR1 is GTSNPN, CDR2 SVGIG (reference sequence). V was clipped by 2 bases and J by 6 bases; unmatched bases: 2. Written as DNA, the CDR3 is TGTGCCTGGAGTATGGGACTAGCGGGGGCCGGGGAGCTGTTTTTT. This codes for CAWSMGLAGAGELFF.

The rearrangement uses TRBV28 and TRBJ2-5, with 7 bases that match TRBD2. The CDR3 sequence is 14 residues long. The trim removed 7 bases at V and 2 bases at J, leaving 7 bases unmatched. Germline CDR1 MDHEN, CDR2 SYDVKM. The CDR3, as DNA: TGTGCCAGCACCCTGTCGGGAGGACAAGAGACCCAGTACTTC. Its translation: CASTLSGGQETQYF.

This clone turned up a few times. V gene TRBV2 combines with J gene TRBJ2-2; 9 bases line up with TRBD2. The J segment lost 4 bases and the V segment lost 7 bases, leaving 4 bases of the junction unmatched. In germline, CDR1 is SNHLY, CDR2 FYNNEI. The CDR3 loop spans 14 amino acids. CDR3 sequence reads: CASKTSGGTGELFF. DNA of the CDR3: TGTGCCAGCAAGACTAGCGGTGGCACCGGGGAGCTGTTTTTT.

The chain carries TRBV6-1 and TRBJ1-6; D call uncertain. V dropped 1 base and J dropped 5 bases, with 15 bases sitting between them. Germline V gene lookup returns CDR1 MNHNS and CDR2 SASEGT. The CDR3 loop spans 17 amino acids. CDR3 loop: CASSEGLAGLDNSPLHF. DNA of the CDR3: TGTGCCAGCAGTGAAGGCCTGGCAGGCCTCGATAATTCACCCCTCCACTTT.

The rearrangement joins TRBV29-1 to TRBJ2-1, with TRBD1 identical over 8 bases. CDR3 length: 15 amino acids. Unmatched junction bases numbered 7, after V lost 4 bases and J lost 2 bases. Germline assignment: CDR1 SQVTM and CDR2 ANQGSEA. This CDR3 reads CSVAPGGGTYNEQFF. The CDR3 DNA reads TGCAGCGTTGCCCCAGGGGGCGGAACCTACAATGAGCAGTTCTTC.

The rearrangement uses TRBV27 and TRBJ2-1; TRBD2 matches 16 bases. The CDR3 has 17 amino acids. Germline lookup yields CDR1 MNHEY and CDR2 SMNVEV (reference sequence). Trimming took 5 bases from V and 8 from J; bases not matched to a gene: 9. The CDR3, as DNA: TGTGCCAGCAGTATCGGGACTAGCGGGGGGGCAGGTTATGAGCAGTTCTTC. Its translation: CASSIGTSGGAGYEQFF.

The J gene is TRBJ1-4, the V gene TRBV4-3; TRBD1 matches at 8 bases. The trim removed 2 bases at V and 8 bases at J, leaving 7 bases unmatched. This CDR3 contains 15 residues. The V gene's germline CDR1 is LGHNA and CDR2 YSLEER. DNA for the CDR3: TGCGCCAGCAGCCAAAAAGGCAGGGGGCAGGAAAAACTGTTTTTT. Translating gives CASSQKGRGQEKLFF.

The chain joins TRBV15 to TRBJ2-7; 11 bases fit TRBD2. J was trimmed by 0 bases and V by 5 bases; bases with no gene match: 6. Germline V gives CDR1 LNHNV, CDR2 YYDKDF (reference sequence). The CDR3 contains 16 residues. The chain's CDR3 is CATSVLAGVLSYEQYF. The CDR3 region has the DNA TGTGCCACCAGCGTACTAGCGGGAGTCCTCTCCTACGAGCAGTACTTC.